The entry that follows covers one T cell receptor beta chain sequence. Original data processing: The assay estimated nucleated cells by amplifying reference gene primers. Generated by immunoSEQ multiplex PCR, the TCRdb table keeps only in-frame clones and is missing some. That table is the source of V, J and clone size, and D and trimming were worked out from the DNA. This sample has 130,000 to 150,000 clones, with more than 80% found just once. This record comes from a study of blood T cell repertoires in COVID-19. Across the whole study: The United States, Italy and Spain were the sources of the acute and convalescent COVID-19 samples. In each case, the material was cDNA or gDNA derived from T cells, B-cell-depleted T cells, or PBMCs.

Germline V CDR1 and CDR2: LNHDA, SQIVND (reference sequence). The CDR3 extends over 16 amino acids. V shed 5 bases and J 4 bases; nucleotides not matched to a gene: 12. The origin of this receptor is a human donor in a cohort sampled during active COVID-19. The chain couples TRBV19 to TRBJ1-1, with 8 bases that match TRBD1. The specimen sequenced was peripheral blood. The CDR3 nucleotides are TGTGCCAGTAGTTACTCCGGGACAGGACGCGGCACTGAAGCTTTCTTT. Translating gives CASSYSGTGRGTEAFF.